The 5 T cell receptor beta chains below were found in one sample sequenced in a study of spatial heterogeneity in lung cancer (dated by TCRdb to about 2019). To prepare the library, 5' RACE was applied. Reads for this sample came from a NextSeq 500. TCRdb passed the public sequencing reads through fastp at Q25 and MiXCR, retaining productive beta sequences. Entries that share a CDR3 protein sequence are merged under the most common genes and DNA. The sample yields tens of thousands of distinct CDR3 sequences; roughly 7.4% were counted once. The ten biggest clones cover 35% of the sample. This specimen's time point label, per the study, means: blood at routine non-recurrence follow-up after resection. For TCR sequencing, whole RNA was extracted from tumor and nontumor lung tissue, or from cryopreserved PBMC samples, and no cell sorting was done. The sequenced sample was PBMCs, obtained at follow-up. These receptor sequences come from a female donor with early-stage non-small cell lung cancer.

The chain has TRBV28 and TRBJ2-5; tentative D call: TRBD1 (8 bases). Per germline, CDR1 MDHEN and CDR2 SYDVKM. Trimming shortened V by 5 bases and J by 4 bases, and 17 bases separated the two germline ends. CDR3 length equals 15 residues. The CDR3 sequence is CASSPPTGGGETQYF. As DNA, the CDR3 is TGTGCCAGCAGTCCACCCACAGGGGGGGGAGAGACCCAGTACTTC.

This clonotype came up a few times. The chain links TRBV13 to TRBJ2-5, with D perhaps TRBD2 (6 bases). CDR1 PRHDT and CDR2 FYEKMQ come from the germline V gene (reference sequence). This CDR3 comprises 15 residues. The V gene lost 4 bases and the J gene lost 7 bases, with 19 bases spanning the gap. CDR3 region: CASSSSAGTGVTQYF. CDR3 bases: TGTGCCAGCAGCTCTTCGGCAGGGACGGGGGTGACCCAGTACTTC.

This clonotype was recorded at least ten times. The rearrangement uses TRBV11-2 and TRBJ2-3, with D possibly matching TRBD1 (5 bases). CDR1 and CDR2 (germline): SGHAT, FQNNGV. The CDR3 runs to 15 residues. The V end was cut by 7 bases, the J end by 5 bases, with 19 bases between. DNA for the CDR3: TGTGCCAGCAACCTATGGGGCGAAGGTGTAGATACGCAGTATTTT. It encodes CASNLWGEGVDTQYF. The full variable domain, rest sourced from reference TRBV11-2 and TRBJ2-3, is EAGVAQSPRYKIIEKRQSVAFWCNPISGHATLYWYQQILGQGPKLLIQFQNNGVVDDSQLPKDRFSAERLKGVDSTLKIQPAKLEDSAVYLCASNLWGEGVDTQYFGPGTRLTVL.

This clonotype was counted at least ten times. The chain is built from TRBV12-3 or TRBV12-4 and TRBJ1-6; D gene uncertain. Trimming pared 2 bases from V and 12 bases from J, leaving 11 bases between. This CDR3 is 13 amino acids long. The CDR3 reads CASSLISPGPLHF. CDR3 DNA sequence: TGTGCCAGCAGTTTAATCTCCCCGGGACCCCTCCACTTT.

The V and J genes are TRBV20-1 and TRBJ2-5; no firm D call. The germline V gene has CDR1 DFQATT and CDR2 SNEGSKA (reference sequence). V shed 3 bases and J shed 7 bases, with 6 bases lying between them. The CDR3 spans 10 residues. The CDR3 DNA follows: TGCAGTGCTAGGTGGGGGACCCAGTACTTC. It yields the protein CSARWGTQYF.